This is a list of T cell receptor beta chains from one sample in a study of Ad26.COV2.S vaccination and SARS-CoV-2 variants. Data came from immunoSEQ multiplex PCR; TCRdb stores just in-frame clones and leaves some out. This sample carries 200,000 to 250,000 clones, 88% of them seen once, and the ten largest clones take roughly 10%. The starting material was peripheral blood, obtained in a trial of Ad26.COV2.S vaccine versus placebo. Receptors originate from a person aged 18-65 years who received the Ad26.COV2.S COVID-19 vaccine or a placebo. Each CDR3 is given with its conserved first and last residue. Each record gives: clone size, J gene, CDR3 length, V gene, D gene, CDR3 protein, CDR3 DNA. D genes are given only for firm matches. Not all rows give a size; the values are once, few, many and, for expanded clones, a class.

clone_size: .; j_call: TRBJ1-3; cdr3_length: 16; v_call: TRBV14; d_call: .; cdr3_aa: CASSLGTGFSGNTIYF; cdr3_nt: TGTGCCAGCAGCCTAGGAACGGGATTCTCTGGAAACACCATATATTTT
clone_size: .; j_call: TRBJ2-7; cdr3_length: 14; v_call: TRBV19; d_call: .; cdr3_aa: CASRPMGSSYEQYF; cdr3_nt: TGTGCCAGTAGGCCGATGGGAAGTTCCTACGAGCAGTACTTC
clone_size: .; j_call: TRBJ2-5; cdr3_length: 16; v_call: TRBV9; d_call: .; cdr3_aa: CASSEGAGTRRETQYF; cdr3_nt: TGTGCCAGCAGCGAGGGGGCCGGGACTAGGAGGGAGACCCAGTACTTC
clone_size: .; j_call: TRBJ1-2; cdr3_length: 13; v_call: TRBV5-6; d_call: .; cdr3_aa: CASSLSKNYGYTF; cdr3_nt: TGTGCCAGCAGCTTATCAAAAAACTATGGCTACACCTTC
clone_size: .; j_call: TRBJ1-4; cdr3_length: 13; v_call: TRBV14; d_call: .; cdr3_aa: CASSPQRGEKLFF; cdr3_nt: TGTGCCAGCAGCCCACAGAGGGGTGAAAAACTGTTTTTT
clone_size: .; j_call: TRBJ2-3; cdr3_length: 16; v_call: TRBV6-6; d_call: .; cdr3_aa: CASSYSGGGAGDTQYF; cdr3_nt: TGTGCCAGCAGTTACTCAGGTGGGGGGGCGGGAGATACGCAGTATTTT
clone_size: few; j_call: TRBJ1-5; cdr3_length: 17; v_call: TRBV5-4; d_call: .; cdr3_aa: CASSFNLQGYSNQPQHF; cdr3_nt: TGTGCCAGCAGCTTCAATTTACAGGGTTATAGCAATCAGCCCCAGCATTTT
clone_size: once; j_call: TRBJ2-1; cdr3_length: 17; v_call: TRBV21-1; d_call: .; cdr3_aa: CASSKAATSGGAWEQFF; cdr3_nt: TGTGCCAGCAGCAAAGCCGCGACTAGCGGGGGGGCATGGGAGCAGTTCTTC
clone_size: few; j_call: TRBJ1-1; cdr3_length: 13; v_call: TRBV7-2; d_call: TRBD1; cdr3_aa: CASNRGMNTEAFF; cdr3_nt: TGTGCCAGCAACAGGGGTATGAACACTGAAGCTTTCTTT
clone_size: .; j_call: TRBJ2-7; cdr3_length: 14; v_call: TRBV6-5; d_call: TRBD1; cdr3_aa: CASSPGTGSYEQYF; cdr3_nt: TGTGCCAGCAGTCCCGGGACAGGTTCCTACGAGCAGTACTTC
clone_size: once; j_call: TRBJ2-5; cdr3_length: 13; v_call: TRBV7-3; d_call: .; cdr3_aa: CASSRSRAETQYF; cdr3_nt: TGTGCCAGCAGCCGAAGTAGGGCGGAGACCCAGTACTTC
clone_size: .; j_call: TRBJ1-2; cdr3_length: 16; v_call: TRBV7-6; d_call: .; cdr3_aa: CASSPLSGKSGVSYTF; cdr3_nt: TGTGCCAGCAGCCCCCTTTCAGGGAAATCGGGGGTTAGCTACACCTTC
clone_size: .; j_call: TRBJ1-1; cdr3_length: 14; v_call: TRBV28; d_call: .; cdr3_aa: CASSLGGPDTEAFF; cdr3_nt: TGTGCCAGCAGTTTGGGCGGGCCGGACACTGAAGCTTTCTTT
clone_size: .; j_call: TRBJ2-1; cdr3_length: 18; v_call: TRBV9; d_call: .; cdr3_aa: CASSVGPPEGLGYNEQFF; cdr3_nt: TGTGCCAGCAGCGTAGGCCCCCCTGAGGGGTTGGGTTACAATGAGCAGTTCTTC
clone_size: .; j_call: TRBJ2-1; cdr3_length: 15; v_call: TRBV3-1/TRBV3-2; d_call: TRBD2; cdr3_aa: CASSPRLAGASEQFF; cdr3_nt: TGTGCCAGCAGTCCCCGACTAGCGGGGGCTAGTGAGCAGTTCTTC
clone_size: .; j_call: TRBJ2-1; cdr3_length: 13; v_call: TRBV4-3; d_call: .; cdr3_aa: CASSEDYYNEQFF; cdr3_nt: TGCGCCAGCAGCGAAGACTACTACAATGAGCAGTTCTTC
clone_size: many; j_call: TRBJ1-3; cdr3_length: 17; v_call: TRBV5-4; d_call: .; cdr3_aa: CASKPGVRQGPGNTIYF; cdr3_nt: TGTGCCAGCAAACCTGGGGTCCGGCAGGGTCCCGGAAACACCATATATTTT
clone_size: .; j_call: TRBJ2-3; cdr3_length: 17; v_call: TRBV7-3; d_call: TRBD2; cdr3_aa: CASSLTGTSGITDTQYF; cdr3_nt: TGTGCCAGCAGCTTAACTGGGACTAGCGGCATCACAGATACGCAGTATTTT
clone_size: .; j_call: TRBJ2-7; cdr3_length: 15; v_call: TRBV6-5; d_call: TRBD2; cdr3_aa: CASSQLTSVSYEQYF; cdr3_nt: TGTGCCAGCAGTCAATTGACTAGCGTATCTTACGAGCAGTACTTC
clone_size: .; j_call: TRBJ1-6; cdr3_length: 16; v_call: TRBV2; d_call: .; cdr3_aa: CASFNLGTYGDSPLHF; cdr3_nt: TGTGCCAGCTTCAACCTCGGGACTTATGGTGACTCACCCCTCCACTTT
clone_size: .; j_call: TRBJ2-6; cdr3_length: 15; v_call: TRBV19; d_call: .; cdr3_aa: CASSPTGTGANVLTF; cdr3_nt: TGTGCCAGTAGCCCTACAGGGACTGGGGCCAACGTCCTGACTTTC
clone_size: .; j_call: TRBJ1-1; cdr3_length: 11; v_call: TRBV20-1; d_call: TRBD1; cdr3_aa: CSAGQRPEAFF; cdr3_nt: TGCAGTGCGGGACAGAGACCGGAAGCTTTCTTT
clone_size: .; j_call: TRBJ2-7; cdr3_length: 15; v_call: TRBV9; d_call: TRBD1; cdr3_aa: CASSVAWDSTYEQYF; cdr3_nt: TGTGCCAGCAGCGTAGCTTGGGACAGCACCTACGAGCAGTACTTC
clone_size: .; j_call: TRBJ1-2; cdr3_length: 12; v_call: TRBV29-1; d_call: .; cdr3_aa: CSSEDSNYGYTF; cdr3_nt: TGCAGCTCCGAGGACAGTAACTATGGCTACACCTTC
clone_size: .; j_call: TRBJ2-6; cdr3_length: 18; v_call: TRBV30; d_call: .; cdr3_aa: CACDMGGTLGGGINVLTF; cdr3_nt: TGTGCCTGTGATATGGGCGGGACGCTGGGAGGTGGGATCAACGTCCTGACTTTC
clone_size: once; j_call: TRBJ2-1; cdr3_length: 16; v_call: TRBV5-5; d_call: .; cdr3_aa: CASSFRDNFLGNEQFF; cdr3_nt: TGTGCCAGCAGCTTCCGGGACAACTTTTTGGGTAATGAGCAGTTCTTC
clone_size: .; j_call: TRBJ2-7; cdr3_length: 13; v_call: TRBV5-6; d_call: .; cdr3_aa: CASSLGQIYEQYF; cdr3_nt: TGTGCCAGCAGCTTGGGTCAAATCTACGAGCAGTACTTC
clone_size: .; j_call: TRBJ2-4; cdr3_length: 15; v_call: TRBV11-2; d_call: .; cdr3_aa: CASSETGLAKNIQYF; cdr3_nt: TGTGCCAGCAGCGAGACAGGCCTAGCCAAAAACATTCAGTACTTC
clone_size: .; j_call: TRBJ2-6; cdr3_length: 18; v_call: TRBV5-8; d_call: TRBD1; cdr3_aa: CASSPGTGVPAGANVLTF; cdr3_nt: TGTGCCAGCAGCCCCGGGACAGGGGTCCCCGCTGGGGCCAACGTCCTGACTTTC
clone_size: .; j_call: TRBJ1-1; cdr3_length: 12; v_call: TRBV28; d_call: TRBD1; cdr3_aa: CASSLVGGKAFF; cdr3_nt: TGTGCCAGCAGTTTAGTAGGGGGCAAAGCTTTCTTT
clone_size: .; j_call: TRBJ2-2; cdr3_length: 14; v_call: TRBV27; d_call: .; cdr3_aa: CASSSTVDTGELFF; cdr3_nt: TGTGCCAGCAGTTCGACAGTAGACACCGGGGAGCTGTTTTTT
clone_size: .; j_call: TRBJ2-3; cdr3_length: 17; v_call: TRBV4-1; d_call: .; cdr3_aa: CASSQTGRRVPVDTQYF; cdr3_nt: TGCGCCAGCAGCCAAACCGGTCGGCGGGTCCCGGTGGATACGCAGTATTTT
clone_size: few; j_call: TRBJ2-7; cdr3_length: 14; v_call: TRBV4-3; d_call: .; cdr3_aa: CASSRGISNYEQYF; cdr3_nt: TGCGCCAGCAGCCGCGGAATTAGTAACTACGAGCAGTACTTC
clone_size: .; j_call: TRBJ1-5; cdr3_length: 14; v_call: TRBV6-7; d_call: .; cdr3_aa: CAFSSGGRYQPQHF; cdr3_nt: TGTGCCTTCTCCTCGGGGGGTCGGTATCAGCCCCAGCATTTT
clone_size: .; j_call: TRBJ1-1; cdr3_length: 14; v_call: TRBV5-1; d_call: .; cdr3_aa: CASSVQPGNTEAFF; cdr3_nt: TGCGCCAGCAGTGTTCAACCAGGGAACACTGAAGCTTTCTTT
clone_size: .; j_call: TRBJ1-6; cdr3_length: 13; v_call: TRBV6-5; d_call: TRBD1; cdr3_aa: CASGQVRNSPLHF; cdr3_nt: TGTGCCAGCGGACAGGTTCGCAATTCACCCCTCCACTTT
clone_size: .; j_call: TRBJ1-5; cdr3_length: 21; v_call: TRBV7-8; d_call: .; cdr3_aa: CASSLHSVELPGGSSNQPQHF; cdr3_nt: TGTGCCAGCAGCTTACATTCAGTTGAACTGCCGGGGGGTTCTAGCAATCAGCCCCAGCATTTT
clone_size: .; j_call: TRBJ1-2; cdr3_length: 13; v_call: TRBV24-1; d_call: .; cdr3_aa: CATSDPYRDGYTF; cdr3_nt: TGTGCCACCAGTGACCCATACAGGGATGGCTACACCTTC
clone_size: .; j_call: TRBJ1-2; cdr3_length: 15; v_call: TRBV30; d_call: TRBD1; cdr3_aa: CAWSVIGTGANGYTF; cdr3_nt: TGTGCCTGGAGTGTAATCGGGACAGGGGCGAACGGCTACACCTTC